This T cell receptor (beta chain) comes out of a study of monozygotic twins with inflammatory bowel disease. Study-level findings and limits: Researchers report that IBD patients shared fewer clonotypes with others than healthy twins, especially amid disease activity.

Two nested PCRs, run for roughly 16 and 10 cycles, were applied to TCRalpha and TCRbeta cDNA. TCRdb reanalyzed the 5' RACE reads and collapses them to one entry per CDR3 protein, without DNA. Recorded for this sample: 400,000 or so distinct CDR3 sequences. Whole blood supplied total RNA, and T cells were not sorted. Turning to this clonotype: Its antigen remains unknown.

This TCR derives from a human donor with ulcerative colitis or Crohn's disease, or a healthy co-twin of an affected twin (not recorded which). Sequenced input: blood.

The CDR3 protein is CASSLRTKPYNEQFF. The chain links TRBV5-4 to TRBJ2-1. The germline gives CDR1 SGHNT, CDR2 YYREEE (reference sequence). There are 15 residues in the CDR3.